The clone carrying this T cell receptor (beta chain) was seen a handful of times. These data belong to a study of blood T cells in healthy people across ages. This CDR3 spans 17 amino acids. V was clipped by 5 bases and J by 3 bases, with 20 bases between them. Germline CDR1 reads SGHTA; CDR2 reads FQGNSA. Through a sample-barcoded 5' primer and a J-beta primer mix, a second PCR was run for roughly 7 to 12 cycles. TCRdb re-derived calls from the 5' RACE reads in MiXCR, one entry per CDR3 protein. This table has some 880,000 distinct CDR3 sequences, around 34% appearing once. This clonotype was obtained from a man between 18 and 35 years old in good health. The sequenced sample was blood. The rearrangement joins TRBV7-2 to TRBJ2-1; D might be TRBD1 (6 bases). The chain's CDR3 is CASSPRTDQFFYNEQFF. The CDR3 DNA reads TGTGCCAGCAGCCCGAGGACAGACCAATTTTTCTACAATGAGCAGTTCTTC.